The clone carrying this T cell receptor (beta chain) was recorded only once. RNA amounts of roughly 0.45 to 1 ug underwent reverse transcription with random hexamers. One entry per CDR3 protein results from TCRdb running MiXCR on the immunoSEQ multiplex PCR reads. This sample has about 190,000 distinct CDR3 sequences, with 90% to 95% found just once. The data were obtained in a study of CD8 T cells in Susac syndrome. After removal of 6 bases from V and 7 bases from J, the junction contained 10 bases not matched to a gene. The germline CDR1 and CDR2 sequences are MDHEN and SYDVKM. CDR3 length equals 15 residues.

The chain is built from TRBV28 and TRBJ1-5, with TRBD1 matching 9 bases. Sequencing used CD4+ T cells from PBMCs. This clonotype originated in a human donor in good health. The CDR3 DNA is TGTGCCAGCAGGGGTCCGGGACAGGGAAACCAGCCCCAGCATTTT. Translating it yields CASRGPGQGNQPQHF.